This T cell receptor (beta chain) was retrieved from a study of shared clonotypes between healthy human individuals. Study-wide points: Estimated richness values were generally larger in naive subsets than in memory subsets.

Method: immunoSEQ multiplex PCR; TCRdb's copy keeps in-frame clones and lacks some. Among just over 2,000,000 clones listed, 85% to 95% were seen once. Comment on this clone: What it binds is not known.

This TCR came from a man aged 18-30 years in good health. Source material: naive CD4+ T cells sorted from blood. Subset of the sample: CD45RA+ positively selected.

CDR3 loop: CASSLGSGRASAEAFF. CDR3 bases: TGTGCCAGCAGCTTAGGCTCTGGCAGGGCTAGCGCTGAAGCTTTCTTT. This chain uses TRBV11-2 with TRBJ1-1, with D tentatively TRBD1 (5 bases). The V end was cut by 1 base, the J end by 6 bases, with 18 bases between. The CDR3 length is 16 residues. Germline loops: CDR1 SGHAT, CDR2 FQNNGV.